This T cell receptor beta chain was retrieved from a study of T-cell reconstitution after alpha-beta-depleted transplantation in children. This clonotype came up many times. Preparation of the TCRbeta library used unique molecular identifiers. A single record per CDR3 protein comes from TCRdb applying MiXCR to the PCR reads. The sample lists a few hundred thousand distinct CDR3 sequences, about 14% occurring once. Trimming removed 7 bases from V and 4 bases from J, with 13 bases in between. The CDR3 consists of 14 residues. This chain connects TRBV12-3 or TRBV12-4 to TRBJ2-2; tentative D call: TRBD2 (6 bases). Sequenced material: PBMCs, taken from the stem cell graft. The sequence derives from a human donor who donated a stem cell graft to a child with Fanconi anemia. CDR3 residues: CASTKEGPTGELFF. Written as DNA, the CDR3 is TGTGCCAGCACGAAGGAGGGGCCCACCGGGGAGCTGTTTTTT.